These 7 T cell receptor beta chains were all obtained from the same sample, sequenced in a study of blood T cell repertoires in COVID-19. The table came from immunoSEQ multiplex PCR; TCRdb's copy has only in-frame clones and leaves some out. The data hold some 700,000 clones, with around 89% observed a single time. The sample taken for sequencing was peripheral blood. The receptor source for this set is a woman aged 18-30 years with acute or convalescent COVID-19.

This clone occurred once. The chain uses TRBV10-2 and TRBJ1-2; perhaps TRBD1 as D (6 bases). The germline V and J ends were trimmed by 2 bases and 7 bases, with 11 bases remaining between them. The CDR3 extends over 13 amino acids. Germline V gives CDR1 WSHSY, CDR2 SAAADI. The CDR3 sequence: CASSEVAGAGYTF. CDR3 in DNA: TGCGCCAGCAGTGAGGTAGCAGGGGCTGGCTACACCTTC.

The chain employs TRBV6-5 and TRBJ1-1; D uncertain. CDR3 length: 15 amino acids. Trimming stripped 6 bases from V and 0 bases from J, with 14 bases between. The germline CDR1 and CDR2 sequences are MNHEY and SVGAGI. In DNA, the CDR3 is TGTGCCAGCAGGTCCCTCAGTCGCATGAACACTGAAGCTTTCTTT. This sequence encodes CASRSLSRMNTEAFF.

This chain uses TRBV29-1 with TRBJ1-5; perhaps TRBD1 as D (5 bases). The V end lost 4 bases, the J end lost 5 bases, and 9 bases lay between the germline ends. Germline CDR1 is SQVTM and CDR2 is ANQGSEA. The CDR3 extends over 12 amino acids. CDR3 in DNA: TGCAGCGTTGCAGGGCCGGATCAGCCCCAGCATTTT. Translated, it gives CSVAGPDQPQHF.

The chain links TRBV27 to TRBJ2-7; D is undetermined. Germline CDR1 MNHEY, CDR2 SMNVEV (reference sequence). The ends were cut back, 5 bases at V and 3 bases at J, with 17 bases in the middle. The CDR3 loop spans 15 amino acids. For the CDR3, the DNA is TGTGCCAGCAGTCCTTCCGGGTCCGTCGGCTACGAGCAGTACTTC. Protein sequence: CASSPSGSVGYEQYF.

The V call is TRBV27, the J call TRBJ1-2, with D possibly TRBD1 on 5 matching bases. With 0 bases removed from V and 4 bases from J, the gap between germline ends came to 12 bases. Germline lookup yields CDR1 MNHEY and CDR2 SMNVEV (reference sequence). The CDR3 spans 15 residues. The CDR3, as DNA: TGTGCCAGCAGTTTATCGAGTGGACACTCCTATGGCTACACCTTC. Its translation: CASSLSSGHSYGYTF.

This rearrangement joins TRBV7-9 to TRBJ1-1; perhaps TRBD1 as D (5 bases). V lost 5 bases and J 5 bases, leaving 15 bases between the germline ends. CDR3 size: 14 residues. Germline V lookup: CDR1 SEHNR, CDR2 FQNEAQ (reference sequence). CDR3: CASSPWGGETEAFF. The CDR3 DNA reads TGTGCCAGCAGCCCTTGGGGGGGGGAGACTGAAGCTTTCTTT.

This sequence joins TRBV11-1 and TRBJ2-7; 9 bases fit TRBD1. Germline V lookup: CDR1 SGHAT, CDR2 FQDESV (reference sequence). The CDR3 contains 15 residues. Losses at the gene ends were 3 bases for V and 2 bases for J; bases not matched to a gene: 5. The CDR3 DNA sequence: TGTGCCAGCAGCTTGAGGGGACAGGGAACCTACGAGCAGTACTTC. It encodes CASSLRGQGTYEQYF.